This paragraph reports one TCR beta chain. The source of the sample is a study of blood T cell repertoires in COVID-19. Study in general: The cDNA or gDNA used as material had been derived from T cells, B-cell-depleted T cells, or PBMCs.

Measured with immunoSEQ multiplex PCR; TCRdb has only the in-frame clones, and not every one. The sample consists of approximately 92,000 clones, around three quarters of them appearing once. The TCR sequence derives from a middle-aged man who had recovered from COVID-19. The sequenced sample consisted of peripheral blood.

The chain's CDR3 is CASSPVNSQETQYF. The DNA of the CDR3 is TGTGCCAGCTCACCAGTCAACAGTCAAGAGACCCAGTACTTC. The J gene is TRBJ2-5, the V gene TRBV18; no clear D. Germline V gene sequence: CDR1 KGHSH, CDR2 LQKENI. This CDR3 region has 14 residues. Trimming pared 2 bases from V and 2 bases from J, leaving 9 bases between.